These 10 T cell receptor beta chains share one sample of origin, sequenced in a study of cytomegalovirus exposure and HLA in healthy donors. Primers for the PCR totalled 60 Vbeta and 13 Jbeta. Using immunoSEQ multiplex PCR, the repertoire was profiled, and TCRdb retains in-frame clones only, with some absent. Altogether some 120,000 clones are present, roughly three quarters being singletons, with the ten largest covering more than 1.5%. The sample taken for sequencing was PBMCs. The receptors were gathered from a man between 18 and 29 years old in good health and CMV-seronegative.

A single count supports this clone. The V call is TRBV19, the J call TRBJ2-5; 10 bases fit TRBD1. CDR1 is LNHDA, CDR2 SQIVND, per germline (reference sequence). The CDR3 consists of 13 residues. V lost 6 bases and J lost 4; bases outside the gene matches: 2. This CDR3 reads CASRRDRGETQYF. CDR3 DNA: TGTGCCAGTAGGCGGGACAGGGGAGAGACCCAGTACTTC.

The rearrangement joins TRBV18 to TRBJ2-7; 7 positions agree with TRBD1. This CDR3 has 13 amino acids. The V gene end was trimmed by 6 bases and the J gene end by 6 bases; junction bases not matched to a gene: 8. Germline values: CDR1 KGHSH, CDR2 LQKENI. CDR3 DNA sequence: TGTGCCAGCTCCTCTCGGCCAGGGGGCGAGCAGTACGTC. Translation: CASSSRPGGEQYV.

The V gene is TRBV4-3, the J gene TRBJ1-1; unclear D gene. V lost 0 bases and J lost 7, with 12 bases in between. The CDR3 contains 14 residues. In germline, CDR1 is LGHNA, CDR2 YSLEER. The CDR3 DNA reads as TGCGCCAGCAGCCAAGAAAGAAGACGGGTTGAAGCTTTCTTT. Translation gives CASSQERRRVEAFF.

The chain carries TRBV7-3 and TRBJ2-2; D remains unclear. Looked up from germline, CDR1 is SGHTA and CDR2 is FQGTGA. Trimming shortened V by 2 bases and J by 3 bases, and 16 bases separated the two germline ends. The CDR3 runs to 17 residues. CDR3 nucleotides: TGTGCCAGCAGCTTATCTACAGAGCTAAGCTACACCGGGGAGCTGTTTTTT. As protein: CASSLSTELSYTGELFF.

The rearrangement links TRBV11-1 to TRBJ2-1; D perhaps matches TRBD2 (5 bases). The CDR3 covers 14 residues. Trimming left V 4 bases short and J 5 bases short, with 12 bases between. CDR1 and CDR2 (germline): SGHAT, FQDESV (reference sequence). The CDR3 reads CASSSSGNHNEQFF. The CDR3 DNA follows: TGTGCCAGCAGCTCAAGCGGAAACCACAATGAGCAGTTCTTC.

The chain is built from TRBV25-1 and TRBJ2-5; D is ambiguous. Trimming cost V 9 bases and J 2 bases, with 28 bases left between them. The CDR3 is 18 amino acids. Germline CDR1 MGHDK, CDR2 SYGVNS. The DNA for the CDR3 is TGTGCCAGTCCCCAGGTACCACCCGCAACACGAGCACAAGAGACCCAGTACTTC. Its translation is CASPQVPPATRAQETQYF. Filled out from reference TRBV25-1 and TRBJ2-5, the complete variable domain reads EADIYQTPRYLVIGTGKKITLECSQTMGHDKMYWYQQDPGMELHLIHYSYGVNSTEKGDLSSESTVSRIRTEHFPLTLESARPSHTSQYLCASPQVPPATRAQETQYFGPGTRLLVL.

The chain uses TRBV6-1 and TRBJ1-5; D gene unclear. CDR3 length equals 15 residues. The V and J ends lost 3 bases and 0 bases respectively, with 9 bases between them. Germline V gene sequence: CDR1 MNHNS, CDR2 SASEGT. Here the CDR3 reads CASSEGVYSNQPQHF. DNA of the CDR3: TGTGCCAGCAGTGAGGGAGTTTATAGCAATCAGCCCCAGCATTTT.

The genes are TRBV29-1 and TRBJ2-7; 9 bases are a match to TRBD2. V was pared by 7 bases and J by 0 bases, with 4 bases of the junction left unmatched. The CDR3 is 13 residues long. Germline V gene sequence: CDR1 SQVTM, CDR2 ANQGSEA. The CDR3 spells CSAFSGSSYEQYF. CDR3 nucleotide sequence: TGCAGCGCGTTTAGCGGGAGCTCCTACGAGCAGTACTTC.

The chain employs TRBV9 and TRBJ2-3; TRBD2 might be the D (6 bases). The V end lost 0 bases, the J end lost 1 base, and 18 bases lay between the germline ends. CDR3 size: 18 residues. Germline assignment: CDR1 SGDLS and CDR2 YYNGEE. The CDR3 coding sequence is TGTGCCAGCAGCGTAGGCGGGTCGGGGCGGGGAGGCACAGATACGCAGTATTTT. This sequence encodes CASSVGGSGRGGTDTQYF.

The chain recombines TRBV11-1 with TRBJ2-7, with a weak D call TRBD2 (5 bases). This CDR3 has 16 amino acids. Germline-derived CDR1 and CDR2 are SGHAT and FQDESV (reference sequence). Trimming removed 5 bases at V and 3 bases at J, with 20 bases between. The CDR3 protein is CASSTPSGSPFYEQYF. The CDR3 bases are TGTGCCAGCAGCACCCCCTCGGGGAGCCCCTTCTACGAGCAGTACTTC. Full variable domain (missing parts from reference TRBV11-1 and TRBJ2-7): EAEVAQSPRYKITEKSQAVAFWCDPISGHATLYWYRQILGQGPELLVQFQDESVVDDSQLPKDRFSAERLKGVDSTLKIQPAELGDSAMYLCASSTPSGSPFYEQYFGPGTRLTVT.